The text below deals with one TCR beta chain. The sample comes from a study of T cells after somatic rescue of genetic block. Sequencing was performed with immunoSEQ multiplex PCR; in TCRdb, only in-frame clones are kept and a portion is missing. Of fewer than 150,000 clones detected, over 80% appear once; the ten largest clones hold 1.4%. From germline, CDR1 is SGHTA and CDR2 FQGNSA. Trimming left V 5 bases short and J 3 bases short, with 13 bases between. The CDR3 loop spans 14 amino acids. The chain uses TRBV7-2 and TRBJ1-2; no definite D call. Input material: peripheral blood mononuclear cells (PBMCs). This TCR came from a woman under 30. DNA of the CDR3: TGTGCCAGCAGCGCAGGACTGATCGACTATGGCTACACCTTC. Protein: CASSAGLIDYGYTF.